The clone carrying this T cell receptor (beta chain) was found a few times. The antigen remains undetermined. Inclusion characteristics of ophthalmopathy patients comprised a Clinical Activity Score of at least 3, a NOSPECS grade of at least 4, and duration under 3 months. Fresh 10 ml peripheral blood yielded PBMCs. The germline V and J ends were trimmed by 4 bases and 0 bases, with 10 bases remaining between them. Germline V gives CDR1 SQVTM, CDR2 ANQGSEA. The CDR3 is 13 residues long. The data belong to a study of T cells in Graves' hyperthyroidism and ophthalmopathy. Broader study findings: Median prediction lead before ophthalmopathy onset was 6 to 8 months with the model. In blood, most of the thyroid clonotypes expanded above 0.001 were also present.

Amplification targeted TCR beta CDR3 regions from RNA transcripts. Researchers ran a first-round RT-PCR on the TCR CDR3 using the HTBI primer set. TCRdb passed the multiplex PCR reads through MiXCR, listing each CDR3 protein once. The sample carries around 350,000 distinct CDR3 sequences, over 12% recorded once. What was sequenced was blood. The sequence was obtained from a woman aged 60-75 years with Graves' ophthalmopathy. The chain employs TRBV29-1 and TRBJ2-7; no reliable D call. The CDR3 sequence is CSVAVGASYEQYF. The CDR3 coding sequence is TGCAGCGTTGCTGTTGGAGCCTCCTACGAGCAGTACTTC.